This is a list of T cell receptor beta chains from one sample in a study of blood T cell repertoires in COVID-19. Method: immunoSEQ multiplex PCR; TCRdb's copy keeps in-frame clones and lacks some. The profile shows 60,000 or so clones, roughly 85% of them singletons. What was sequenced was peripheral blood. These receptors all come from a human donor in a cohort sampled during active COVID-19. The CDR3 runs from the conserved cysteine through the conserved F or W. Each record gives: CDR3 DNA, CDR3 protein, clone size, V gene, D gene, J gene. D genes are given only for firm matches. Clone sizes are given selectively: once, few, many, or a class where the clone is expanded.

TGTGCCAGTAGTATAGTGGGACTAGCGAGCGAGCAGTACTTC | CASSIVGLASEQYF | - | TRBV19 | TRBD2 | TRBJ2-7
TGTGCCAGCCGTCCGGGACAGGGTTCGGACACTGAAGCTTTCTTT | CASRPGQGSDTEAFF | few | TRBV28 | TRBD1 | TRBJ1-1
TGTGCCACCAGCAGAGATTCGGGGGGGTACACTGAAGCTTTCTTT | CATSRDSGGYTEAFF | - | TRBV15 | - | TRBJ1-1
TGTGCCACCAGCAGAGACCGGGGGGTCCGGGAGACCCAGTACTTC | CATSRDRGVRETQYF | - | TRBV15 | TRBD2 | TRBJ2-5
TGCGCCAGCAGCCCCGACACGAACACAGATACGCAGTATTTT | CASSPDTNTDTQYF | once | TRBV4-3 | - | TRBJ2-3
TGTGCTAGTGGTCACCGGGACAGAGGCTACACCTTC | CASGHRDRGYTF | - | TRBV12-5 | TRBD1 | TRBJ1-2
TGTGCCAGCAGGGGTGACAGGGCCTATGGCTACACCTTC | CASRGDRAYGYTF | - | TRBV9 | TRBD1 | TRBJ1-2
TGTGCCAGCAGCTCAGGTGAAAAACTGTTTTTT | CASSSGEKLFF | - | TRBV2 | - | TRBJ1-4
TGTGCCAGTATCCCCCGGCCGGGACAGGGCGCATCTGGGGCCAACGTCCTGACTTTC | CASIPRPGQGASGANVLTF | - | TRBV19 | TRBD1 | TRBJ2-6
TGTGCCTGCAGGGACAAGGGTGGGGCAGATACGCAGTATTTT | CACRDKGGADTQYF | - | TRBV11-3 | - | TRBJ2-3
TGCGCCAGCAGCCAAGACTGGCTAGGGGCAGATACGCAGTATTTT | CASSQDWLGADTQYF | - | TRBV4-3 | - | TRBJ2-3
TGCAGTGCCCAGGAAAACTATGGCTACACCTTC | CSAQENYGYTF | - | TRBV20-1 | - | TRBJ1-2
TGCGCCAGCAGCTTGGGGAGCGGGGGGGCAGATACGCAGTATTTT | CASSLGSGGADTQYF | - | TRBV5-1 | TRBD2 | TRBJ2-3
TGTGCCAGCAGCTTAGGCGATAGCGGTTCCCCGACCCAGTACTTC | CASSLGDSGSPTQYF | - | TRBV11-2 | - | TRBJ2-5
TGTGCCATCACTTCTGCGGGGGGTATTAATGAGCAGTTCTTC | CAITSAGGINEQFF | - | TRBV10-3 | TRBD2 | TRBJ2-1
TGTGCCAGCAGCTTGCGTGGAAACACCATATATTTT | CASSLRGNTIYF | few | TRBV7-2 | - | TRBJ1-3
TGTGCCTGGAGTGTTCGGACAGGGGTGAGCACCGGGGAGCTGTTTTTT | CAWSVRTGVSTGELFF | - | TRBV30 | TRBD1 | TRBJ2-2
TGTGCCAGCAGAAAAACTAGCGACACCTACAATGAGCAGTTCTTC | CASRKTSDTYNEQFF | - | TRBV7-7 | TRBD2 | TRBJ2-1
TGTGCCAGCAAGTGGGGTCGGGGGAGCACAGATACGCAGTATTTT | CASKWGRGSTDTQYF | - | TRBV6-5 | - | TRBJ2-3
TGTGCCAGCAGTGTAGGCCCAGGGGGAAGCAATCAGCCCCAGCATTTT | CASSVGPGGSNQPQHF | once | TRBV27 | TRBD1 | TRBJ1-5
TGTGCCCCCGAAGAGACCCAGTACTTC | CAPEETQYF | - | TRBV7-9 | - | TRBJ2-5
TGTGCCAGTAGTCGGACAGAGTTTTCCTACGAGCAGTACTTC | CASSRTEFSYEQYF | - | TRBV19 | - | TRBJ2-7
TGTGCCAGCAGCTCCGACAGCAAACCCTACAATGAGCAGTTCTTC | CASSSDSKPYNEQFF | few | TRBV5-4 | - | TRBJ2-1
TGTGCCAGCAGCGTCAGGGGACCGAATTCACCCCTCCACTTT | CASSVRGPNSPLHF | few | TRBV7-9 | - | TRBJ1-6
TGTGCCAGCAGCCTACAGGGGGCGAGGGAAAAACTGTTTTTT | CASSLQGAREKLFF | few | TRBV7-9 | TRBD1 | TRBJ1-4
TGTGCCAGCAGCTTCGGGACAGGGACCTACGAGCAGTACTTC | CASSFGTGTYEQYF | - | TRBV7-8 | TRBD1 | TRBJ2-7
TGTGCCAGCAGCTTACGACAGAGCGCGAACACCGGGGAGCTGTTTTTT | CASSLRQSANTGELFF | - | TRBV7-2 | - | TRBJ2-2
TGCGCCAGCAGCTTGGCTCGGGACAGCCTGACAGATACGCAGTATTTT | CASSLARDSLTDTQYF | - | TRBV5-1 | TRBD1 | TRBJ2-3
TGTGCCAGCAGCCAAGGGACAGGTCCCGGCACAGATACGCAGTATTTT | CASSQGTGPGTDTQYF | - | TRBV3-1/TRBV3-2 | TRBD1 | TRBJ2-3
TGTGCCAGCAGCGTAGCTACTAGCGGGGGAATCGGCGGGGGCACAGATACGCAGTATTTT | CASSVATSGGIGGGTDTQYF | - | TRBV9 | TRBD2 | TRBJ2-3
TGTGCCAGCAGCCTGTACAGCTACGAGCAGTACTTC | CASSLYSYEQYF | - | TRBV11-3 | - | TRBJ2-7
TGTGCCAGCAGCTTAGAATCGGTCGCGGGTGAAAAACTGTTTTTT | CASSLESVAGEKLFF | - | TRBV7-9 | - | TRBJ1-4
TGTGCCAGCAGCTTAAATTCCCTCATGAGTGGTGAAAAACTGTTTTTT | CASSLNSLMSGEKLFF | - | TRBV7-6 | - | TRBJ1-4
TGTGCCAGCAGTTACTATGGGGGCGCCGGGGAGCTGTTTTTT | CASSYYGGAGELFF | once | TRBV6-2/TRBV6-3 | - | TRBJ2-2
TGCGCCAGCAGCCAAGGTGGAGGGACTAGCGGGGGGAACTCCTACAATGAGCAGTTCTTC | CASSQGGGTSGGNSYNEQFF | once | TRBV4-1 | TRBD2 | TRBJ2-1
TGTGCCAGCAGCTTCGACAGAAAACACTATGGCTACACCTTC | CASSFDRKHYGYTF | - | TRBV5-5 | - | TRBJ1-2